The sequence of this T cell receptor beta chain was determined in a study of T cell repertoires in cytomegalovirus infection. Study background: Both a matching HLA type and CMV infection were indicated by public TCR beta signatures.

Of note for this clonotype: The antigen is undetermined.

Trimming left V 7 bases short and J 1 base short, with 13 bases between. The CDR3 spans 13 residues. Germline V gene data show CDR1 as DFQATT and CDR2 as SNEGSKA (reference sequence). MiXCR was run by TCRdb on the reads, yielding one entry per CDR3 protein. The table shows around 130,000 distinct CDR3 sequences, with roughly 8.2% occurring only once. Study-wide results and caveats: HLA-C-restricted CMV clonotypes gave the most frequent clonotype in two of eight donors. Of the TCR beta families, the public ones yielded a cumulative frequency that identified carriers of CMV plus the relevant HLA.

The source is a human donor in good health (CMV status not recorded). Some clones in this sample may be carry-over from other donors' samples. The rearrangement uses TRBV20-1 and TRBJ2-5; D ambiguous. The sequenced sample was PBMCs. In DNA form, the CDR3 reads TGCAGTGTCCCCGATAGGGCCCAAGAGACCCAGTACTTC. Translation gives CSVPDRAQETQYF.